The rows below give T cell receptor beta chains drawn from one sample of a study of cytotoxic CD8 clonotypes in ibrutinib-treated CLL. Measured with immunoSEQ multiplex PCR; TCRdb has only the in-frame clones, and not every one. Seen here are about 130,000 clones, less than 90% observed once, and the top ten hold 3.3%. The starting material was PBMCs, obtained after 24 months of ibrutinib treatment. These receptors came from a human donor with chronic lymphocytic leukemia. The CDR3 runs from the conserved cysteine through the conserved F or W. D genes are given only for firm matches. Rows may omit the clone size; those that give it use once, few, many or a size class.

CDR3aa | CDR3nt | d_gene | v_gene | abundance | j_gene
CASSLLAASTDTQYF | TGTGCCAGCAGCCTACTAGCGGCTAGCACAGATACGCAGTATTTT | TRBD2 | TRBV9 | NA | TRBJ2-3
CASSPRLGQGYQPQHF | TGTGCCAGTAGTCCGCGTTTGGGGCAGGGGTATCAGCCCCAGCATTTT | NA | TRBV19 | NA | TRBJ1-5
CASSSVEVRDEKLFF | TGTGCCAGCAGCTCGGTGGAAGTTCGGGATGAAAAACTGTTTTTT | NA | TRBV5-4 | NA | TRBJ1-4
CARTQMAGSSYNSPLHF | TGTGCCAGAACCCAAATGGCAGGAAGCTCCTATAATTCACCCCTCCACTTT | NA | TRBV5-3 | NA | TRBJ1-6
CASSLAVSGVAEAFF | TGCGCCAGCAGCTTGGCCGTATCAGGGGTCGCTGAAGCTTTCTTT | NA | TRBV5-1 | NA | TRBJ1-1
CASSQELGTGTFHEQYF | TGCGCCAGCAGCCAAGAACTAGGGACAGGGACCTTCCACGAGCAGTACTTC | TRBD1 | TRBV4-3 | NA | TRBJ2-7
CASSADSGAYEQYF | TGTGCCAGCTCAGCGGACAGCGGGGCCTACGAGCAGTACTTC | NA | TRBV18 | NA | TRBJ2-7
CASSTRGNTETQYF | TGCGCCAGCAGCACGCGGGGGAACACGGAGACCCAGTACTTC | TRBD2 | TRBV5-1 | NA | TRBJ2-5
CASSTTGGAVSEAFF | TGTGCCAGCAGCACCACAGGGGGCGCGGTCTCTGAAGCTTTCTTT | TRBD1 | TRBV7-3 | NA | TRBJ1-1
CASSRDRGDEQYF | TGCGCCAGCAGCCGGGACAGGGGAGACGAGCAGTACTTC | TRBD1 | TRBV4-3 | NA | TRBJ2-7
CASSLVRDRSSGANVLTF | TGTGCCAGCAGCCTAGTCCGGGACAGGAGCTCTGGGGCCAACGTCCTGACTTTC | TRBD1 | TRBV7-9 | NA | TRBJ2-6
CASSLVKTNTEAFF | TGTGCCAGCAGCTTAGTAAAAACGAACACTGAAGCTTTCTTT | NA | TRBV7-3 | NA | TRBJ1-1
CSAGGVNYGYTF | TGCAGCGCGGGAGGGGTGAACTATGGCTACACCTTC | NA | TRBV29-1 | NA | TRBJ1-2
CALKGVENTEAFF | TGTGCCTTAAAGGGGGTAGAGAACACTGAAGCTTTCTTT | NA | TRBV2 | NA | TRBJ1-1
CASNPTGRGETQYF | TGTGCCAGCAATCCTACGGGGCGCGGGGAGACCCAGTACTTC | NA | TRBV7-2 | NA | TRBJ2-5
CASSFTGTGVFSEAFF | TGTGCCAGCAGCTTCACCGGGACAGGGGTTTTTAGTGAAGCTTTCTTT | TRBD1 | TRBV7-2 | NA | TRBJ1-1
CASSVEAGGLTDTQYF | TGTGCCAGCAGCGTAGAGGCGGGGGGACTTACAGATACGCAGTATTTT | TRBD2 | TRBV9 | NA | TRBJ2-3
CASRGQTAQETQYF | TGTGCCAGTAGGGGACAGACGGCGCAAGAGACCCAGTACTTC | TRBD1 | TRBV19 | NA | TRBJ2-5
CASSSGTSGGDTGELFF | TGTGCCAGCAGCTCCGGGACTAGCGGGGGTGACACCGGGGAGCTGTTTTTT | TRBD2 | TRBV7-2 | NA | TRBJ2-2
CASSTQTGSSGNTIYF | TGTGCCAGTAGTACACAGACGGGAAGCTCTGGAAACACCATATATTTT | NA | TRBV19 | once | TRBJ1-3
CASSRLAYTIYF | TGTGCCAGCAGCAGACTGGCATACACCATATATTTT | NA | TRBV7-4 | once | TRBJ1-3
CASSGGDRGEKLFF | TGTGCCAGCAGTGGGGGAGACAGGGGCGAAAAACTGTTTTTT | TRBD1 | TRBV6-1 | NA | TRBJ1-4
CASSERAGVNTGELFF | TGTGCCAGCAGTGAGCGAGCGGGGGTGAACACCGGGGAGCTGTTTTTT | TRBD2 | TRBV6-4 | NA | TRBJ2-2
CASNNQGAGNEKLFF | TGTGCCAGCAATAACCAGGGGGCGGGTAATGAAAAACTGTTTTTT | TRBD1 | TRBV6-5 | NA | TRBJ1-4
CASSPGGQGSYNEQFF | TGCGCCAGCAGCCCGGGGGGTCAGGGATCCTACAATGAGCAGTTCTTC | TRBD2 | TRBV5-1 | NA | TRBJ2-1
CASSYSADRDEAFF | TGTGCCAGCAGTTACTCTGCGGACAGGGATGAAGCTTTCTTT | TRBD1 | TRBV6-6 | NA | TRBJ1-1
CASSSTEGNYGYTF | TGTGCCAGCAGCTCCACTGAAGGTAACTATGGCTACACCTTC | NA | TRBV5-6 | NA | TRBJ1-2
CASNHPGQRNYGYTF | TGTGCCAGTAATCATCCGGGACAGAGAAACTATGGCTACACCTTC | TRBD1 | TRBV19 | NA | TRBJ1-2
CASSLGSTTIYEQYF | TGTGCCAGCAGCTTAGGGTCCACAACTATCTACGAGCAGTACTTC | NA | TRBV7-9 | NA | TRBJ2-7
CASSQTGLGYNEQFF | TGCGCCAGCAGCCAAACAGGACTTGGCTACAATGAGCAGTTCTTC | NA | TRBV5-1 | NA | TRBJ2-1
CAQQSYNSPLHF | TGTGCCCAACAGTCTTATAATTCACCCCTCCACTTT | NA | TRBV30 | NA | TRBJ1-6
CASSKGIKQGVRVSPLHF | TGTGCCAGCAGTAAAGGAATAAAACAGGGGGTTCGTGTTTCACCCCTCCACTTT | TRBD1 | TRBV6-1 | few | TRBJ1-6
CASSKAEGQTYEQYF | TGTGCCAGCAGCAAAGCCGAGGGACAGACTTACGAGCAGTACTTC | NA | TRBV21-1 | NA | TRBJ2-7
CATQDRSLNEKLFF | TGTGCCACTCAGGACCGAAGTCTTAATGAAAAACTGTTTTTT | NA | TRBV19 | NA | TRBJ1-4
CASSLGSRGKQIF | TGCGCCAGCAGCTTAGGGTCCCGGGGAAAACAGATTTTT | NA | TRBV5-1 | NA | TRBJ1-4
CASSLDHLGYTF | TGTGCCAGCAGCCTTGACCATTTAGGCTACACCTTC | NA | TRBV5-4 | NA | TRBJ1-2
CASSGTRSQETQYF | TGTGCCAGCAGTGGCACAAGGAGCCAAGAGACCCAGTACTTC | NA | TRBV28 | NA | TRBJ2-5
CASSPRTGTYNEQFF | TGTGCCAGCTCACCACGCACAGGGACATACAATGAGCAGTTCTTC | NA | TRBV18 | NA | TRBJ2-1
CASSPAGQGNQPQHF | TGTGCCAGCTCACCGGCGGGACAGGGCAATCAGCCCCAGCATTTT | TRBD1 | TRBV18 | once | TRBJ1-5
CAWRQGSYEQYF | TGTGCCTGGAGGCAGGGATCCTACGAGCAGTACTTC | NA | TRBV30 | NA | TRBJ2-7
CASSRDREGYGYTF | TGTGCCAGCAGCCGGGACAGGGAGGGTTATGGCTACACCTTC | TRBD1 | TRBV6-5 | NA | TRBJ1-2